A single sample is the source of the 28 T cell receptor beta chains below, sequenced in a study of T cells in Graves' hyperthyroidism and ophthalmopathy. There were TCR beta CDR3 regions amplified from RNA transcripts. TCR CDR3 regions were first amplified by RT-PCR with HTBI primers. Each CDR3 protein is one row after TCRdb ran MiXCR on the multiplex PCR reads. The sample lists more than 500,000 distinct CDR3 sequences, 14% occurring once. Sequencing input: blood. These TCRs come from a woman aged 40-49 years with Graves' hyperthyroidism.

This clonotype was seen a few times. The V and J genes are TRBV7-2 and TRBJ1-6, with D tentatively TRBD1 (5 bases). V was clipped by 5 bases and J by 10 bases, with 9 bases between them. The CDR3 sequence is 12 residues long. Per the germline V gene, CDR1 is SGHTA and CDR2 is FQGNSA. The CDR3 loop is CASSTPGSPLHF. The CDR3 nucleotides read TGTGCCAGCAGCACACCAGGGTCACCCCTCCACTTT.

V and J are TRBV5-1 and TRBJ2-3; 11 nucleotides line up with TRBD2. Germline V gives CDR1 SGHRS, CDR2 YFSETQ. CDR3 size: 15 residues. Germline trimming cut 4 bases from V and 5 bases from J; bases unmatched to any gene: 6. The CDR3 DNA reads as TGCGCCAGCAGCGCACTAGCGGGAGCGAAAGATACGCAGTATTTT. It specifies CASSALAGAKDTQYF.

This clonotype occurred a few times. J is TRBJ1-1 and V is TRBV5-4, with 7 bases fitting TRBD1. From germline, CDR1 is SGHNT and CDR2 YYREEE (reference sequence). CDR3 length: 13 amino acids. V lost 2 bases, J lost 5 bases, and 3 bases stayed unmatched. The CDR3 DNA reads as TGTGCCAGCAGCTTCGCGGGACAGACTGAAGCTTTCTTT. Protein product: CASSFAGQTEAFF.

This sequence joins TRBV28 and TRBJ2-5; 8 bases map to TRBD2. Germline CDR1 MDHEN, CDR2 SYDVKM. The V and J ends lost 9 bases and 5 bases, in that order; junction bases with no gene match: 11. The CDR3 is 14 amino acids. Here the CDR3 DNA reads TGTGCCAGTTCCCGGGGGGGAGTTGAGGAGACCCAGTACTTC. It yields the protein CASSRGGVEETQYF.

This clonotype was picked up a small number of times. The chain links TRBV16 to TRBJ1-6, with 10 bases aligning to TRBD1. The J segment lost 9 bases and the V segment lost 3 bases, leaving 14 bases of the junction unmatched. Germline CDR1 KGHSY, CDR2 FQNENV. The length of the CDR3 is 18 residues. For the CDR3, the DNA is TGTGCCAGCAGCCATTACTCGGCCGGGACAGGGGTTTTTTCACCCCTCCACTTT. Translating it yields CASSHYSAGTGVFSPLHF.

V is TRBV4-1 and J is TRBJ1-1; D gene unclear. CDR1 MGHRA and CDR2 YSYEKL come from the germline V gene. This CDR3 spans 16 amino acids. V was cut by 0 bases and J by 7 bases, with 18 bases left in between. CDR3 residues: CASSQEDWQAKSEAFF. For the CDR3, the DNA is TGCGCCAGCAGCCAAGAGGATTGGCAGGCGAAAAGTGAAGCTTTCTTT.

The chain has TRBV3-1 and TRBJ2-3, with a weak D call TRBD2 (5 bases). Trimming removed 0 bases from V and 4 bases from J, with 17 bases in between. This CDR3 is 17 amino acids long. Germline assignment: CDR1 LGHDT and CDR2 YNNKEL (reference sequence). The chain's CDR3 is CASSQDQVFFSADTQYF. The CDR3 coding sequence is TGTGCCAGCAGCCAAGATCAAGTTTTCTTTAGCGCAGATACGCAGTATTTT.

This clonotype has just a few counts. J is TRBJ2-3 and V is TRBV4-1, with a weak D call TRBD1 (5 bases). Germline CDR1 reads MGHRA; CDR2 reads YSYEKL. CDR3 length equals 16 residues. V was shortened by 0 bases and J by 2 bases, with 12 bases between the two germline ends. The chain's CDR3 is CASSQDSGGHTDTQYF. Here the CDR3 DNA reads TGCGCCAGCAGCCAAGATTCAGGCGGACACACAGATACGCAGTATTTT.

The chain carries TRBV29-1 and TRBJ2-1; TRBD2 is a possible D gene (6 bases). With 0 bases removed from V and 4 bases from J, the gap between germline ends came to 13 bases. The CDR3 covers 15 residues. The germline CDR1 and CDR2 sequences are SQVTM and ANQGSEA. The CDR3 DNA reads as TGCAGCGTTGAAGATCGGAGGGGATATTACAATGAGCAGTTCTTC. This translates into CSVEDRRGYYNEQFF.

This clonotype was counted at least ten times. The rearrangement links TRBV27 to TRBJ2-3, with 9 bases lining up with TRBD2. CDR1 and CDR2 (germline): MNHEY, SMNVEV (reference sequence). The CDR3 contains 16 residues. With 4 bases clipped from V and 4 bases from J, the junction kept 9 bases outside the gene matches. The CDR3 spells CASSSYLAGVADTQYF. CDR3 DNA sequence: TGTGCCAGCAGTTCCTACTTAGCGGGAGTGGCAGATACGCAGTATTTT.

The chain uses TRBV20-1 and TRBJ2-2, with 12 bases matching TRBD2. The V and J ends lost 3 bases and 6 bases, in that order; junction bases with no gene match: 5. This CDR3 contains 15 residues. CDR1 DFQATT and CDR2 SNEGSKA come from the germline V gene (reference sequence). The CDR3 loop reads CSASPTSGSAGELFF. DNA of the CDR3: TGCAGTGCTAGTCCGACTAGCGGGAGCGCCGGGGAGCTGTTTTTT.

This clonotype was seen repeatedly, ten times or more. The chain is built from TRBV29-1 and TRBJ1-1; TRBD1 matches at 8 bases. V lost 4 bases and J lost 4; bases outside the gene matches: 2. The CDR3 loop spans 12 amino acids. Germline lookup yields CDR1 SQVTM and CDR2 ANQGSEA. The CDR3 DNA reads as TGCAGCGTTGGGACAGGGAGCACTGAAGCTTTCTTT. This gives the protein CSVGTGSTEAFF. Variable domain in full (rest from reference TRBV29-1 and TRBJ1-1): SAVISQKPSRDICQRGTSLTIQCQVDSQVTMMFWYRQQPGQSLTLIATANQGSEATYESGFVIDKFPISRPNLTFSTLTVSNMSPEDSSIYLCSVGTGSTEAFFGQGTRLTVV.

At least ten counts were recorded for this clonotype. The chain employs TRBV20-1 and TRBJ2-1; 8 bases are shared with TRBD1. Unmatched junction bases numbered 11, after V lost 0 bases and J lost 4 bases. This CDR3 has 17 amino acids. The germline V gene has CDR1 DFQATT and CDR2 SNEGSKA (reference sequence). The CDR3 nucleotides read TGCAGTGCTAGAGATACAGGGGGGCGATCGGATTACAATGAGCAGTTCTTC. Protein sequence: CSARDTGGRSDYNEQFF.

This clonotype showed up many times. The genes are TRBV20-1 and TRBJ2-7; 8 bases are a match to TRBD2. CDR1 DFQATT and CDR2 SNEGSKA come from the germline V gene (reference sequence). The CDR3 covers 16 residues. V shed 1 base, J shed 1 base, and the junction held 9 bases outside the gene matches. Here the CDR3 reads CSARVRQSGSSYEQYF. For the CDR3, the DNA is TGCAGTGCTAGAGTCAGACAAAGCGGGAGTTCCTACGAGCAGTACTTC.

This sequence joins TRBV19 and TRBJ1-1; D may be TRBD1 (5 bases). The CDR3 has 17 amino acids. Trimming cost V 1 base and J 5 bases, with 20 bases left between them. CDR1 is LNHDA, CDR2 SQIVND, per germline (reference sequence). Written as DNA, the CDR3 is TGTGCCAGTAGTATAGGGGGAAGACGATTCGGGGGAACTGAAGCTTTCTTT. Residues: CASSIGGRRFGGTEAFF.

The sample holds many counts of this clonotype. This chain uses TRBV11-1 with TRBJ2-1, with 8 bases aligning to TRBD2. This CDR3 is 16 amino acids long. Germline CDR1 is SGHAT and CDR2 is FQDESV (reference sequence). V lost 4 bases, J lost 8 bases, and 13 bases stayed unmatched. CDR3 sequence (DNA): TGTGCCAGCAGCTCGTCTTACGCGGGAGGAGGGGATGAGCAGTTCTTC. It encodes CASSSSYAGGGDEQFF.

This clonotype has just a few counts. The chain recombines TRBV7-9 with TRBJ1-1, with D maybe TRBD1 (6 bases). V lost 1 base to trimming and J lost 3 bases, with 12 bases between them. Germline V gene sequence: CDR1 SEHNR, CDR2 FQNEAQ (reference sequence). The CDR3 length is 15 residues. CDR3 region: CASSLVGGQDTEAFF. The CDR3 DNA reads TGTGCCAGCAGCTTAGTGGGGGGGCAGGACACTGAAGCTTTCTTT.

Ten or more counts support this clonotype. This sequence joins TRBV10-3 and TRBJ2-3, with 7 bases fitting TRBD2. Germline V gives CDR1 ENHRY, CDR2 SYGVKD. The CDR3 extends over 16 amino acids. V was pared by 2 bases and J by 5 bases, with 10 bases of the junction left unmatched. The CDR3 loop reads CAISEKASGGGDTQYF. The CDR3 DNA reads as TGTGCCATCAGTGAGAAAGCTAGCGGTGGGGGAGATACGCAGTATTTT.

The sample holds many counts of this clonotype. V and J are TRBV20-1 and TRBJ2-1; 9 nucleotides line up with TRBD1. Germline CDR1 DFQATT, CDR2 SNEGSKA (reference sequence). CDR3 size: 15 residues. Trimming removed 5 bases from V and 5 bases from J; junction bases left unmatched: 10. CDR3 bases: TGCAGTGCTGGCAAGGGACAGGGAGAAAACAATGAGCAGTTCTTC. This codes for CSAGKGQGENNEQFF.

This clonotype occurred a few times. The CDR3 spells CASSQGNPPYNEQFF. CDR3 nucleotides: TGTGCCAGCAGCCAAGGGAACCCCCCCTACAATGAGCAGTTCTTC. The chain couples TRBV14 to TRBJ2-1; no clear D. This CDR3 region has 15 residues. The germline V and J ends were trimmed by 1 base and 2 bases, with 9 bases remaining between them. CDR1 is SGHDN, CDR2 FVKESK, per germline.

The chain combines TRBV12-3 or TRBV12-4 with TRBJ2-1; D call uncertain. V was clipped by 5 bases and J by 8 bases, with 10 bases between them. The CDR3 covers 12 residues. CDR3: CASSPFSDEQFF. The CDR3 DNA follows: TGTGCCAGCAGTCCCTTCTCCGATGAGCAGTTCTTC.

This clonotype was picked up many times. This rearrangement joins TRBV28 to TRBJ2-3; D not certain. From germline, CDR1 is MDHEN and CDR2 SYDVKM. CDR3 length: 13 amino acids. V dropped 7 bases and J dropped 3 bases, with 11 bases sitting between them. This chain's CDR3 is CASTLSGTDTQYF. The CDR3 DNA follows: TGTGCCAGCACCCTAAGTGGGACAGATACGCAGTATTTT.

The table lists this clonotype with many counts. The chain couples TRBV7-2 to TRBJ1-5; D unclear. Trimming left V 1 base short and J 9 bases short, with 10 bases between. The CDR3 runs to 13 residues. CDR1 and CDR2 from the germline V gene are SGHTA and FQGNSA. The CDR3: CASSLESDRPQHF. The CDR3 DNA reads TGTGCCAGCAGCTTAGAGTCGGATCGGCCCCAGCATTTT.

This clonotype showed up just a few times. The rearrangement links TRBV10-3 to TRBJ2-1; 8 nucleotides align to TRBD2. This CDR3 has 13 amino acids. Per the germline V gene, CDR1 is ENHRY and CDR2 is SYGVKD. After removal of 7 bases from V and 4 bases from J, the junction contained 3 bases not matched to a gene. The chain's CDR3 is CAINGRDYNEQFF. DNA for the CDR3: TGTGCCATCAACGGGAGGGATTACAATGAGCAGTTCTTC.

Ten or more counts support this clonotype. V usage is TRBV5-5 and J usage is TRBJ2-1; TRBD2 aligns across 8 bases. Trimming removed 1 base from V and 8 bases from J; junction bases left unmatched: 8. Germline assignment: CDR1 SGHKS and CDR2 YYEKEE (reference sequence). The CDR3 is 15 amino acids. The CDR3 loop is CASSLFSGSKYEQFF. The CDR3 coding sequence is TGTGCCAGCAGCTTGTTCAGCGGGAGTAAGTATGAGCAGTTCTTC.

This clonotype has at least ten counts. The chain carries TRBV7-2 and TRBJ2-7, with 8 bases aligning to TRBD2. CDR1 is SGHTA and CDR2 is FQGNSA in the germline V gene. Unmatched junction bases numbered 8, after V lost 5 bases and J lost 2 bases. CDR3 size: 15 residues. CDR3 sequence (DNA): TGTGCCAGCAGCCCCAGCGGGAGCGTTGCCTACGAGCAGTACTTC. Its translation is CASSPSGSVAYEQYF. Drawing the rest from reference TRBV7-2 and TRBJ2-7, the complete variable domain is GAGVSQSPSNKVTEKGKDVELRCDPISGHTALYWYRQSLGQGLEFLIYFQGNSAPDKSGLPSDRFSAERTGGSVSTLTIQRTQQEDSAVYLCASSPSGSVAYEQYFGPGTRLTVT.

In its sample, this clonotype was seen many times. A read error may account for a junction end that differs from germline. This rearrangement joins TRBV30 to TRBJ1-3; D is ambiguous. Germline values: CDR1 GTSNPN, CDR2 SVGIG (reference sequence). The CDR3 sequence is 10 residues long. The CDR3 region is CAWGVDTIYF. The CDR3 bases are TGTGCCTGGGGTGTGGACACCATATATTTT.

The CDR3 region is CASSPNPGKQYF. In DNA, the CDR3 is TGTGCCAGCAGCCCAAACCCTGGAAAGCAGTACTTC. V and J are TRBV3-1 and TRBJ2-7; D ambiguous. Trimming removed 4 bases from V and 8 bases from J, with 12 bases in between. CDR3 length: 12 amino acids. CDR1 and CDR2 (germline): LGHDT, YNNKEL (reference sequence).